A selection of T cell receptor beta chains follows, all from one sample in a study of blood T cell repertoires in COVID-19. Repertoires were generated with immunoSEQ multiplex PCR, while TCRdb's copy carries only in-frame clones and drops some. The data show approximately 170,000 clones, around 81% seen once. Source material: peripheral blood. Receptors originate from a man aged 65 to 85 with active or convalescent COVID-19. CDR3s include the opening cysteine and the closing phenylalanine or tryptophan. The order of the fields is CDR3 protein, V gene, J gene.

CDR3 protein: CASNKRANGYTF
V gene: TRBV28
J gene: TRBJ1-2

CDR3 protein: CASSAAGTLGLAKNIQYF
V gene: TRBV6-1
J gene: TRBJ2-4

CDR3 protein: CASSVGDRVYEQYF
V gene: TRBV9
J gene: TRBJ2-7

CDR3 protein: CASSMTGFPYNEQFF
V gene: TRBV19
J gene: TRBJ2-1

CDR3 protein: CASSTGTAYYSGNTIYF
V gene: TRBV6-2/TRBV6-3
J gene: TRBJ1-3

CDR3 protein: CATSEGAYNEQFF
V gene: TRBV24-1
J gene: TRBJ2-1

CDR3 protein: CASSVGPGLDTGELFF
V gene: TRBV9
J gene: TRBJ2-2

CDR3 protein: CASRYSGANVLTF
V gene: TRBV7-2
J gene: TRBJ2-6

CDR3 protein: CASSLALAGQNTEAFF
V gene: TRBV5-1
J gene: TRBJ1-1

CDR3 protein: CASSEWGGDQETQYF
V gene: TRBV6-1
J gene: TRBJ2-5

CDR3 protein: CASSLIAKVGGTEAFF
V gene: TRBV7-3
J gene: TRBJ1-1

CDR3 protein: CASRLGTGGFEKLFF
V gene: TRBV27
J gene: TRBJ1-4